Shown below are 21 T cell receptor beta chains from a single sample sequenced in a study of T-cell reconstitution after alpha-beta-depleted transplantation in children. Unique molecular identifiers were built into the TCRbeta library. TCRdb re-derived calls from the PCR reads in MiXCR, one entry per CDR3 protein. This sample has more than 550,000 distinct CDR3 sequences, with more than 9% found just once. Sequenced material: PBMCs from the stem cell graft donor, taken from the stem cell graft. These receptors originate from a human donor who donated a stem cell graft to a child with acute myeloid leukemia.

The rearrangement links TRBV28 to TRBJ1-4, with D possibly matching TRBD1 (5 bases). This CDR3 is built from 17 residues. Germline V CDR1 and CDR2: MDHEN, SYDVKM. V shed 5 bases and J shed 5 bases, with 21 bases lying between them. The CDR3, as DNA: TGTGCCAGCAGTACTCCTGAGGGGAGAGCCGACAATGAAAAACTGTTTTTT. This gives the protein CASSTPEGRADNEKLFF.

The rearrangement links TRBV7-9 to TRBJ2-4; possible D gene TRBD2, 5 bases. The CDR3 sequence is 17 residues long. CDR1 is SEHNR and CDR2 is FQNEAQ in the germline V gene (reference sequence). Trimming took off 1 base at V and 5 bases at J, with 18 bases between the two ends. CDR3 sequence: CASSLGSSSSGQNIQYF. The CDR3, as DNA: TGTGCCAGCAGCTTAGGAAGCTCTAGCAGTGGCCAAAACATTCAGTACTTC.

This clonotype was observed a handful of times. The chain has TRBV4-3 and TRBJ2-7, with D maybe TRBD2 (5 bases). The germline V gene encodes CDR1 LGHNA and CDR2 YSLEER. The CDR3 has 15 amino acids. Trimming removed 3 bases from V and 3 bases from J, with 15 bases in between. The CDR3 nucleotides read TGCGCCAGCAGCCAGGAAACGGGAAACTACTACGAGCAGTACTTC. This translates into CASSQETGNYYEQYF.

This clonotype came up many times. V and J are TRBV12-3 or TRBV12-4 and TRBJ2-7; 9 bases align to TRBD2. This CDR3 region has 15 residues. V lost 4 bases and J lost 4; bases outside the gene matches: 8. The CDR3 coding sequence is TGTGCCAGCAGTTCTACCGGGACTAGCTGGTACGAGCAGTACTTC. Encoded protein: CASSSTGTSWYEQYF.

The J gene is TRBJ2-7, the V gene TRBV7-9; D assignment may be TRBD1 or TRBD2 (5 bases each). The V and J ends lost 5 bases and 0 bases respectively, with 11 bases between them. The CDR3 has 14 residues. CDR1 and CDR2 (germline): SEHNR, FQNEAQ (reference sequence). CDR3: CASSPDGTSYEQYF. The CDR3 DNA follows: TGTGCCAGCAGCCCAGACGGGACCTCCTACGAGCAGTACTTC.

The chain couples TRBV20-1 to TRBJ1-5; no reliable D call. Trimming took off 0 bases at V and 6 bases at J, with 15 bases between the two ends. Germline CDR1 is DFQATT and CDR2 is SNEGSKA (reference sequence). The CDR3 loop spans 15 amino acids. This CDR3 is CSARDLTVSGQPQHF. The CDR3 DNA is TGCAGTGCTAGAGATCTGACGGTCTCGGGTCAGCCCCAGCATTTT.

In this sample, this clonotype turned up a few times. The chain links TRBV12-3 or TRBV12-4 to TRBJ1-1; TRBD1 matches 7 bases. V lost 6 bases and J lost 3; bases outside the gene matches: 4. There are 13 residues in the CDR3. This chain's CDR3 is CASRSTGDTEAFF. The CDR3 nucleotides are TGTGCCAGCAGGTCCACAGGGGACACTGAAGCTTTCTTT.

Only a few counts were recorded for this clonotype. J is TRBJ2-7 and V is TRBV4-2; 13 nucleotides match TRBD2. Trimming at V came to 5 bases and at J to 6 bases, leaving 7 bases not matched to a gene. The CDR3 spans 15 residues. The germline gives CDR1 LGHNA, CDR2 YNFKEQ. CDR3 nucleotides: TGTGCCAGCAGCTGGACTAGCGGGAGTAGTACCGAGCAGTACTTC. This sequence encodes CASSWTSGSSTEQYF.

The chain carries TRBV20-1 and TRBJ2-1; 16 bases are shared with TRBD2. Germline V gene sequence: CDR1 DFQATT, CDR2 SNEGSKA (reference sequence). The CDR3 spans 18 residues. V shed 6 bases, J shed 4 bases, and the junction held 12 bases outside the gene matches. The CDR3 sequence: CSAQPGLAGGPSYNEQFF. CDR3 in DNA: TGCAGTGCCCAACCGGGACTAGCGGGAGGGCCCTCATACAATGAGCAGTTCTTC.

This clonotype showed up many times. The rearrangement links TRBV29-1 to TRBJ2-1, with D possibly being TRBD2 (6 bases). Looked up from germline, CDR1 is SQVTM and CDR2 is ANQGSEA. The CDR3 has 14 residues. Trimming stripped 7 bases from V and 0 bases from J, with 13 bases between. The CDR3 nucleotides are TGCAGCGCTATAGCGGACCTCTCCTACAATGAGCAGTTCTTC. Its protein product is CSAIADLSYNEQFF.

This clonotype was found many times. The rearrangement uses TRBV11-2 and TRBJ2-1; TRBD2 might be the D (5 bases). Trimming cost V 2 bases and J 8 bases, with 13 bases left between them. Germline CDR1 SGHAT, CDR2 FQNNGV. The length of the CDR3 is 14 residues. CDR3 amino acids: CASSLILGSDEQFF. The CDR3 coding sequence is TGTGCCAGCAGCTTAATTCTAGGGAGCGATGAGCAGTTCTTC.

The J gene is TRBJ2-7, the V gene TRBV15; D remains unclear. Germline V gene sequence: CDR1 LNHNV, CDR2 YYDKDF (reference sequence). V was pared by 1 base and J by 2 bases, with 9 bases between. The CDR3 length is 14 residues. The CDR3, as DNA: TGTGCCACCAGCAGAGGTAACAATCCCTACGAGCAGTACTTC. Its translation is CATSRGNNPYEQYF. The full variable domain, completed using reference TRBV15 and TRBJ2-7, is DAMVIQNPRYQVTQFGKPVTLSCSQTLNHNVMYWYQQKSSQAPKLLFHYYDKDFNNEADTPDNFQSRRPNTSFCFLDIRSPGLGDTAMYLCATSRGNNPYEQYFGPGTRLTVT.

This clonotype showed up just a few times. CDR3 sequence: CASSPQGVRGELFF. CDR3 sequence (DNA): TGCGCCAGCAGCCCGCAGGGGGTACGCGGGGAGCTGTTTTTT. This chain uses TRBV4-3 with TRBJ2-2, with 7 bases lining up with TRBD1. The V and J ends lost 4 bases and 7 bases, in that order; junction bases with no gene match: 6. Germline V gene data show CDR1 as LGHNA and CDR2 as YSLEER. The CDR3 spans 14 residues.

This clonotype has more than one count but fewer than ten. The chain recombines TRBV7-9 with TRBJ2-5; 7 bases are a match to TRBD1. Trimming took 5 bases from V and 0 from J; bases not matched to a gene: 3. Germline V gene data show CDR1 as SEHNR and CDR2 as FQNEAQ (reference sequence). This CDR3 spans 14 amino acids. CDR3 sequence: CASSTGQHQETQYF. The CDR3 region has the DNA TGTGCCAGCAGCACGGGACAGCACCAAGAGACCCAGTACTTC.

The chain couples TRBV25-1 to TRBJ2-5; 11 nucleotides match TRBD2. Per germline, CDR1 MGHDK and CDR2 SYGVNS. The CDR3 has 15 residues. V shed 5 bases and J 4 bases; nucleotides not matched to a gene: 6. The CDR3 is CASSSRLAGRETQYF. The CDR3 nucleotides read TGTGCCAGCAGTTCCAGACTAGCGGGACGAGAGACCCAGTACTTC.

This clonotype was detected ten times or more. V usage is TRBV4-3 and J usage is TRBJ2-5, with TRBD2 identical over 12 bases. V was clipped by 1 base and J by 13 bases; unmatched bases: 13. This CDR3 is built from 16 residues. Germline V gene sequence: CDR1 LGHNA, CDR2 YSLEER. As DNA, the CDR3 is TGCGCCAGCAGCCAAGGGACTAGCGGGGCCCTAACTCATACGTACTTC. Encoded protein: CASSQGTSGALTHTYF.

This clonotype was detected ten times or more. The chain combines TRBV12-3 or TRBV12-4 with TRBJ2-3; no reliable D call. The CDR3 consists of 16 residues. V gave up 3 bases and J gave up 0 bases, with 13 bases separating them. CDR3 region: CASSFTVSASTDTQYF. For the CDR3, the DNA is TGTGCCAGCAGTTTTACAGTTTCGGCTAGCACAGATACGCAGTATTTT.

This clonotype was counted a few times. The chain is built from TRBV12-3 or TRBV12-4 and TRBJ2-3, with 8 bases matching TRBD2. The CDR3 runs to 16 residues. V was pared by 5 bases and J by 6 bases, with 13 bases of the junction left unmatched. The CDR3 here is CASSRLGAGGPDTQYF. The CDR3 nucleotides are TGTGCCAGCAGTCGCTTGGGGGCGGGAGGACCCGATACGCAGTATTTT.

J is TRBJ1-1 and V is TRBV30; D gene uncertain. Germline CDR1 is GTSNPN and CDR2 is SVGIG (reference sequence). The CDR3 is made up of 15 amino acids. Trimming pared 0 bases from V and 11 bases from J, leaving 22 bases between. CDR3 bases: TGTGCCTGGAGTGTAGATCGGGATCCGATACCATGGGCTTTCTTT. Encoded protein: CAWSVDRDPIPWAFF.

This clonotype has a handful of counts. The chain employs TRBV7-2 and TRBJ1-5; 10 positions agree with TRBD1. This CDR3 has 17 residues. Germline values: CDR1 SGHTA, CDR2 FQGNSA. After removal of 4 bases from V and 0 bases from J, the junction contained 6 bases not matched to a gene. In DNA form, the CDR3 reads TGTGCCAGCAGCTCCCGGGACAGGGGTTATAGCAATCAGCCCCAGCATTTT. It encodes CASSSRDRGYSNQPQHF.

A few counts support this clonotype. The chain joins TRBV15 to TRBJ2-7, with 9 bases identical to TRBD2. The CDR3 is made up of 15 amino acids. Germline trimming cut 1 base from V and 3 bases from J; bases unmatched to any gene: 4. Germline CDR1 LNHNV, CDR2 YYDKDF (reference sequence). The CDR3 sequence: CATSRGISGSYEQYF. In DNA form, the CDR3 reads TGTGCCACCAGCAGAGGTATTAGCGGGAGCTACGAGCAGTACTTC.